This T cell receptor beta chain derives from a study of blood T cell repertoires in COVID-19. Sequencing used immunoSEQ multiplex PCR; TCRdb keeps in-frame clones, though not all of them. The profile shows about 210,000 clones, 86% of them singletons. In its sample, this clone was seen once. From germline, CDR1 is SGHRS and CDR2 YFSETQ. CDR3 length equals 15 residues. V was clipped by 1 base and J by 8 bases; unmatched bases: 11. Cohorts were determined from participant-reported clinical history. Each exposed participant met a COVID-19 case in the 2 weeks preceding study entry. The J gene is TRBJ1-2, the V gene TRBV5-1, with 7 nucleotides matching TRBD1. Sequencing was performed on PBMCs or T cells enriched from blood (not recorded which). The sequence derives from a woman aged 30 to 39 who had been exposed to COVID-19. DNA for the CDR3: TGCGCCAGCAGCTTGACAGGGGAAGGACTCGGGGGCTACACCTTC. As protein: CASSLTGEGLGGYTF.